Below, one TCR beta chain is given with its context. Methods used by the authors: Estimation of nucleated cell counts was performed using reference gene primer amplification. Measured with immunoSEQ multiplex PCR; TCRdb has only the in-frame clones, and not every one. That table is the source of V, J and clone size, and D and trimming were worked out from the DNA. The top ten hold under 2% of the sample, which has hundreds of thousands of clones, approximately 86% seen once. This CDR3 contains 15 residues. Germline CDR1 reads MDHEN; CDR2 reads SYDVKM. Trimming took 8 bases from V and 1 from J, leaving 15 bases between them. The data are from a study of blood T cell repertoires in COVID-19.

The chain is built from TRBV28 and TRBJ1-3; unclear D gene. The sequence came from a woman in her fifties or sixties who had recovered from COVID-19. Input material: PBMCs or T cells enriched from blood (not recorded which). The CDR3: CASVAGMTSGNTIYF. The CDR3 region has the DNA TGTGCCAGCGTTGCGGGGATGACATCTGGAAACACCATATATTTT.